There are a few counts of the clone carrying this TCR beta chain. What it binds is not known. This sample was included in a study of cytomegalovirus exposure and HLA in healthy donors. This CDR3 has 14 residues. The V and J ends lost 0 bases and 9 bases respectively, with 12 bases between them. Germline-derived CDR1 and CDR2 are LGHNA and YNFKEQ. PCR involved 60 Vbeta and 13 Jbeta primers. The table came from immunoSEQ multiplex PCR; TCRdb's copy has only in-frame clones and leaves some out. Here the sample spans under 150,000 clones, about 83% being singletons. Study-wide findings and caveats: Some TCR beta chains (approximately 180 of them) were listed as cytomegalovirus-associated. Earlier analysis yielded a pattern in which most TCR beta V segments were productive about 87% or about 30% of the time. Among the sequence variants, a highly shared cluster was likely an artifact of sequencing.

The sequence was collected from a girl aged 2-10 years in good health and CMV-seronegative. The chain carries TRBV4-2 and TRBJ2-1; D is possibly TRBD2 (6 bases). The sample comprised PBMCs. This chain's CDR3 is CASSQETSYGEQFF. The CDR3 coding sequence is TGTGCCAGCAGCCAAGAGACTAGTTACGGTGAGCAGTTCTTC.